The next 5 T cell receptor beta chains were all read from a single sample in a study of CD8 T cells in ankylosing spondylitis (dated by TCRdb to the late 2010s). The library was made by 5' RACE. TCRdb records Illumina HiSeq 2500 as the sequencer. The public reads were reprocessed in TCRdb via fastp at Q25 and MiXCR, keeping in-frame beta chains. Identical CDR3 protein sequences are pooled into one entry, listed with their most common genes and DNA. This sample holds some 130,000 distinct CDR3 sequences; about a tenth were observed only once. Roughly 3.4% of the sample belongs to the ten largest clones. Sequencing was performed on blood, either unsorted or a sorted T cell fraction (not recorded which). The receptors come from a male donor with ankylosing spondylitis or in good health (not recorded which).

This clonotype came up many times. The V gene is TRBV18, the J gene TRBJ2-1; D tentatively reads TRBD1 or TRBD2 (5 bases each). V shed 3 bases and J shed 4 bases, with 10 bases lying between them. The V gene's germline CDR1 is KGHSH and CDR2 LQKENI. This CDR3 has 14 amino acids. The CDR3 protein is CASSPGPKYNEQFF. The CDR3 coding sequence is TGTGCCAGCTCACCGGGACCTAAATACAATGAGCAGTTCTTC.

This clonotype was seen at least ten times. The chain employs TRBV28 and TRBJ2-7; 9 nucleotides align to TRBD1. Germline V CDR1 and CDR2: MDHEN, SYDVKM. Trimming took 4 bases from V and 1 from J; bases not matched to a gene: 11. The CDR3 is made up of 17 amino acids. The CDR3 DNA is TGTGCCAGCAGTTCAACCTGGGGCGACAGGGGGTCCTACGAGCAGTACTTC. The encoded protein is CASSSTWGDRGSYEQYF.

This clonotype was counted ten times or more. The chain recombines TRBV28 with TRBJ2-7; D might be TRBD2 (6 bases). Deletions cut 7 bases from V and 0 bases from J, with 13 bases between. The germline V gene has CDR1 MDHEN and CDR2 SYDVKM. The CDR3 covers 14 residues. The CDR3 region has the DNA TGTGCCAGCATCCCTTACGGGAGCTCCTACGAGCAGTACTTC. Residues: CASIPYGSSYEQYF.

With regard to this clonotype: A junction boundary mismatches the germline segment, possibly from a read error. V and J are TRBV5-6 and TRBJ1-1, with 10 bases that match TRBD1. The germline V gene has CDR1 SGHDT and CDR2 YYEEEE. The CDR3 spans 14 residues. CDR3 loop: CASSLGGQGEFSSF. DNA for the CDR3: TGTGCCAGCAGCTTGGGTGGACAGGGGGAGTTTTCTTCCTTT.

Ten or more counts support this clonotype. The DNA of the CDR3 is TGTGCCAGCAGCTTCACCCGGGGGGCGACCTACAATGAGCAGTTCTTC. Its translation: CASSFTRGATYNEQFF. The rearrangement links TRBV11-2 to TRBJ2-1; perhaps TRBD2 as D (7 bases). The CDR3 is made up of 16 amino acids. Trimming took 3 bases from V and 2 from J, leaving 14 bases between them. Germline V gene sequence: CDR1 SGHAT, CDR2 FQNNGV.